This T cell receptor beta chain was identified during a study of human T cells and chemical hapten exposure (dated by TCRdb to the early 2020s). Regarding the complete study: For sensitization, 2% DPC in acetone was applied to a roughly 2 cm by roughly 2 cm area of upper inner arm skin. Throughout the roughly 24-week study period, patients were also given weekly therapeutic DPC doses on the scalp. Patch tests used Finn chambers with 0.01% DPC on the upper back, scored after 6 days by International Contact Dermatitis Research Group standards. The mostly female patient cohort included alopecia areata with under or over 50% scalp involvement, alopecia totalis and alopecia universalis. Libraries were combined into a pool for sequencing, and differences in TCR yield between samples came mainly from small differences in library volumes within the pool. The study tracked peripheral blood TCR repertoire changes in vivo during primary and secondary sensitization to the hapten diphenylcyclopropenone (DPC) in alopecia patients. Blood was sampled from patients pre-sensitization (week 0) and at 2, 6 and about 24 weeks after DPC sensitization. For TCR sequencing, blood came from about 29 alopecia patients at anywhere from one to four time points (pre-sensitization, 2, 6 and 24 weeks).

Beyond this particular receptor, the publication reports: Significantly more large CDR3 similarity clusters were formed by expanded TCRs than by pre-sensitization or healthy control sets, consistent with antigen-driven responses. No change with DPC sensitization was found in the number of TCRs above 1 in 1000 frequency, and no evidence of global repertoire structure alterations was found. Repeated subsampling changed both the strength of the expansion versus patch-test correlation and the threshold at which that correlation became significant. All patients had alopecia, a presumed autoimmune disease, so their immune response might differ from that of healthy individuals. The number of PT1 expanded TCRs positively correlated with patch test score, significant at thresholds 8, 16 and 32 but not 4.

The sample's time point label, in plain terms: patch test 2, 6 weeks after DPC sensitization. The sample's treatment or condition label, decoded: therapeutic diphenylcyclopropenone sensitization with weekly scalp DPC. At each patch-test visit, blood was drawn before the patch test was applied. Eligible patients were aged 18 to 70, diagnosed with alopecia, deemed suitable for DPC therapy, and excluded if pregnant. Total RNA was isolated from unfractionated whole blood collected in Tempus Blood RNA tubes. V lost 4 bases and J lost 3 bases; the stretch between them is 9 bases long. There are 12 amino acids in the CDR3, from cysteine to phenylalanine inclusive. Only the CDR3 portion is preserved as DNA: 36 bases, with reading frame beginning at the first base. According to the germline V gene, CDR1 reads SQVTM and CDR2 reads ANQGSEA. This clonotype was counted a few times. Its antigen is not yet known. No base-level quality is on record; no much larger clone is a single base apart.

The library was obtained by RACE. Sequencing was performed on a NextSeq 500. During library preparation, unique molecular identifiers were attached to individual cDNA molecules so that TCRs could be counted quantitatively and reproducibly. From each blood RNA sample, both TCR alpha and TCR beta chains were sequenced. The authors processed their data as follows. The median number of TCRs per sample was roughly 100,000, ranging from roughly 23,224 to 700,000. The Decombinator software suite was used to annotate V, J and CDR3 in the TCR reads. For PS versus PT1 abundance plots, all samples were subsampled to the same number of TCRs (28,000). Expanded TCRs were defined as absent before sensitization and observed at least eight times at the 2-week time point. TCRdb took the public reads, trimmed them with fastp at Q25, ran MiXCR for clone calling and kept in-frame beta chains. Identical CDR3 proteins give one entry, which carries the most common genes and DNA. Clone size and V and J calls follow TCRdb, not the original study. The sample contains about 80,000 distinct CDR3 sequences, about 9.9% of them found a single time. In total, the top ten clones hold 1.5% to 2% of the sample.

The sequence is built from TRBV29-1 and TRBJ1-1; the D gene lacks a confident call. The sequence came from a man aged 18 to 35 with alopecia areata. Some clones in this sample may be carry-over from other donors' samples. The source was whole blood, collected in connection with sensitization to the hapten diphenylcyclopropenone (DPC). The DNA reads TGCAGCGTTGCACGCGGAGACACTGAAGCTTTCTTT. This encodes CSVARGDTEAFF.